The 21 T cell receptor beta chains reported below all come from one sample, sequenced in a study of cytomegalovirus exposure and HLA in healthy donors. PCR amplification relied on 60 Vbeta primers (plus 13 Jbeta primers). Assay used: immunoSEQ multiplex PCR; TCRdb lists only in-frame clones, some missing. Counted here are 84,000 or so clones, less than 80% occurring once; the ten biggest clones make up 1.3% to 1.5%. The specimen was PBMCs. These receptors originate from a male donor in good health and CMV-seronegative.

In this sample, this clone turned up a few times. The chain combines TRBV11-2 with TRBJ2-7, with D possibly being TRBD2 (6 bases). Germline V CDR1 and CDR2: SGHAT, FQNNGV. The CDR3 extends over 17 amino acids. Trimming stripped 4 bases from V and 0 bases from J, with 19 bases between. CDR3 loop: CASSYFRRGRSSYEQYF. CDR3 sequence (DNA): TGTGCCAGCAGCTACTTCCGGCGGGGCCGTTCCTCCTACGAGCAGTACTTC.

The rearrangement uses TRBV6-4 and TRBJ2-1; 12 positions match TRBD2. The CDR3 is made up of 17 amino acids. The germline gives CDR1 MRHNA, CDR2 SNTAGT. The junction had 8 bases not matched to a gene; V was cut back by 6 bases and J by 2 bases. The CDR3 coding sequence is TGTGCCAGCAGCGCGAGATCTAGCGGGGGGGCCTACAATGAGCAGTTCTTC. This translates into CASSARSSGGAYNEQFF.

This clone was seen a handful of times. CDR3 protein: CASSRDLSNQPQHF. In DNA, the CDR3 is TGTGCCAGCAGTCGGGACTTAAGCAATCAGCCCCAGCATTTT. The chain combines TRBV2 with TRBJ1-5, with D perhaps TRBD1 (5 bases). Trimming stripped 5 bases from V and 1 base from J, with 9 bases between. This CDR3 is 14 amino acids long. Germline CDR1 SNHLY, CDR2 FYNNEI.

The CDR3 DNA reads as TGTGCCAGCAGTTTCCCGGCTAGCGGACACAATGAGCAGTTCTTC. This encodes CASSFPASGHNEQFF. The rearrangement joins TRBV27 to TRBJ2-1; 7 bases match TRBD2. CDR1 is MNHEY, CDR2 SMNVEV, per germline (reference sequence). The V and J ends lost 3 bases and 5 bases, in that order; junction bases with no gene match: 7. The CDR3 loop spans 15 amino acids.

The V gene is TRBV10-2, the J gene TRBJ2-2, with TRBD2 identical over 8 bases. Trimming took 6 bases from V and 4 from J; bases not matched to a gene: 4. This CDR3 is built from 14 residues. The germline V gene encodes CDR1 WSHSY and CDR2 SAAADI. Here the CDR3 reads CASSGAGGTGELFF. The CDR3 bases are TGCGCCAGCAGCGGTGCGGGGGGCACCGGGGAGCTGTTTTTT.

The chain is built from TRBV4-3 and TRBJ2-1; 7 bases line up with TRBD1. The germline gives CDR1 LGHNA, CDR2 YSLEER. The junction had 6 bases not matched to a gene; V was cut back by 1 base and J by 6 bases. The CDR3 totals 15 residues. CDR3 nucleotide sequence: TGCGCCAGCAGCCAAGTGGACAGGAAGGCCAATGAGCAGTTCTTC. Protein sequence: CASSQVDRKANEQFF.

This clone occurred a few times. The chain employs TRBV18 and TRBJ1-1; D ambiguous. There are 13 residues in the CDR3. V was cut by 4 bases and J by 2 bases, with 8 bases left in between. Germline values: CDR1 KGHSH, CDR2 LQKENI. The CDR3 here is CASSLTENTEAFF. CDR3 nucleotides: TGTGCCAGCTCACTTACTGAAAACACTGAAGCTTTCTTT.

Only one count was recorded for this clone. This CDR3 reads CASCPQGTLITEGYTF. The CDR3, as DNA: TGTGCCAGCTGCCCACAGGGGACCCTCATCACGGAGGGCTACACCTTC. The V gene is TRBV27, the J gene TRBJ1-2; 7 bases fit TRBD1. Trimming took 8 bases from V and 8 from J; bases not matched to a gene: 20. This CDR3 spans 16 amino acids. In germline, CDR1 is MNHEY, CDR2 SMNVEV (reference sequence).

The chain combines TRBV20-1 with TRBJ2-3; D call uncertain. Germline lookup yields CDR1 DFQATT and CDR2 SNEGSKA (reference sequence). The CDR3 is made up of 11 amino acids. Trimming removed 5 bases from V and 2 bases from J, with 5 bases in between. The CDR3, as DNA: TGCAGTGCTTCCTTCACAGATACGCAGTATTTT. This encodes CSASFTDTQYF.

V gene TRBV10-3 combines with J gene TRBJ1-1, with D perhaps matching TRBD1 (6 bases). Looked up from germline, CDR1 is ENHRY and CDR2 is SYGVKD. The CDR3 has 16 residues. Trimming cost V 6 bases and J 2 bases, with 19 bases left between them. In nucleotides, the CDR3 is TGTGCCATCAGGAAGGGGACACCGCGAGAAAACACTGAAGCTTTCTTT. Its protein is CAIRKGTPRENTEAFF.

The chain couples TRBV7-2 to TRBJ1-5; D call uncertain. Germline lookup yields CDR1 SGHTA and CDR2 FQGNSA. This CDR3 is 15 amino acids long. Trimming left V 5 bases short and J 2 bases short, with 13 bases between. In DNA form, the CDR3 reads TGTGCCAGCAGCCCCCTCAGTGGAGGCAATCAGCCCCAGCATTTT. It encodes CASSPLSGGNQPQHF. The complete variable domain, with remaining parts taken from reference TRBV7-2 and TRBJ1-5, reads GAGVSQSPSNKVTEKGKDVELRCDPISGHTALYWYRQSLGQGLEFLIYFQGNSAPDKSGLPSDRFSAERTGGSVSTLTIQRTQQEDSAVYLCASSPLSGGNQPQHFGDGTRLSIL.

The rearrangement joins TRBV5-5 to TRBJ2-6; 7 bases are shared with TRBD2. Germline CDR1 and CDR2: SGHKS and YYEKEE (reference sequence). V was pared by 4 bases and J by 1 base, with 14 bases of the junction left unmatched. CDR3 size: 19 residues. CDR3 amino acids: CASSSGGGVSGSGANVLTF. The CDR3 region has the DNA TGTGCCAGCAGCAGTGGGGGAGGGGTGAGCGGATCTGGGGCCAACGTCCTGACTTTC.

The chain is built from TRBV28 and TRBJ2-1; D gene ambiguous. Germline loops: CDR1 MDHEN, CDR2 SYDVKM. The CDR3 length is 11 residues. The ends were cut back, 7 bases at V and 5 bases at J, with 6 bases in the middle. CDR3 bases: TGTGCCAGCATTGTAGACAATGAGCAGTTCTTC. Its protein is CASIVDNEQFF.

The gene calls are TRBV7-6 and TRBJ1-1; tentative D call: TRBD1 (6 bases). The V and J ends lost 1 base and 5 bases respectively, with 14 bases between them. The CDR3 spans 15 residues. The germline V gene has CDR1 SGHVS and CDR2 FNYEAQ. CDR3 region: CASSLEDRRETEAFF. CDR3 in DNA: TGTGCCAGCAGCTTAGAGGACAGAAGAGAAACTGAAGCTTTCTTT.

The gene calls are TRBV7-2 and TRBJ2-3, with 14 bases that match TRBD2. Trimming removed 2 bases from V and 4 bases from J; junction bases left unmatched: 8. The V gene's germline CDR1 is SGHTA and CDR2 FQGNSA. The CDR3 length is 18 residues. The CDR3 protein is CASSLRTSGRRRADTQYF. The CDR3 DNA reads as TGTGCCAGCAGCTTACGGACTAGCGGGAGGCGGAGGGCAGATACGCAGTATTTT.

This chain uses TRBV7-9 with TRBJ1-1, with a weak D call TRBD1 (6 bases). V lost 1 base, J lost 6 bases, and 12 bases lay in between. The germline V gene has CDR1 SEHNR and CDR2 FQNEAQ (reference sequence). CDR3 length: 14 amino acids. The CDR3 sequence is CASSLEAGASEAFF. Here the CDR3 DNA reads TGTGCCAGCAGCTTAGAGGCGGGGGCTTCTGAAGCTTTCTTT.

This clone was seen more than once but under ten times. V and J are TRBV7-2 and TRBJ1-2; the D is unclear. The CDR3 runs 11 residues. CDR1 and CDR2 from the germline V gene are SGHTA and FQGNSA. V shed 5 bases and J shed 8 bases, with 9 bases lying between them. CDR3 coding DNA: TGTGCCAGCAGCCCCCTACGGGGCTACACCTTC. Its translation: CASSPLRGYTF.

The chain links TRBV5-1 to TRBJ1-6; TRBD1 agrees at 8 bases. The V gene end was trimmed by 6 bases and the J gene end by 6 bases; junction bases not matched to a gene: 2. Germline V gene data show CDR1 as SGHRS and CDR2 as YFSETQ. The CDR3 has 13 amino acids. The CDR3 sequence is CASNTGGNSPLHF. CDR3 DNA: TGCGCCAGCAATACAGGGGGTAATTCACCCCTCCACTTT.

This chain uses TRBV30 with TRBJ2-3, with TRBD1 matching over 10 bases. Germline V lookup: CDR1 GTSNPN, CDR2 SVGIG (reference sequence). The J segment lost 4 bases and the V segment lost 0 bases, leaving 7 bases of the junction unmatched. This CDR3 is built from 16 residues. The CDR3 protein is CAWSVRRTGGADTQYF. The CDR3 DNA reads TGTGCCTGGAGTGTAAGACGGACAGGGGGGGCAGATACGCAGTATTTT.

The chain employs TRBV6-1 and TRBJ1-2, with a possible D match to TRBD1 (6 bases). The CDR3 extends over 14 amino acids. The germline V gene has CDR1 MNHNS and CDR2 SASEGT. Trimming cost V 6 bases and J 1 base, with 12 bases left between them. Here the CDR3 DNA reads TGTGCCAGCAGCAGGACAGTAAATAACTATGGCTACACCTTC. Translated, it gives CASSRTVNNYGYTF.

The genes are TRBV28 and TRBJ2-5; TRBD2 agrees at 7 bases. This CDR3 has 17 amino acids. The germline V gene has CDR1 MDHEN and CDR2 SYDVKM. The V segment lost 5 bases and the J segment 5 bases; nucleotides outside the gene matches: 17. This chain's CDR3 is CASSPSLGGGVRETQYF. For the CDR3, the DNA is TGTGCCAGCAGTCCCTCCCTCGGGGGAGGGGTGAGGGAGACCCAGTACTTC.